This TCR beta chain derives from a study of OX40 agonist ivuxolimab in advanced cancers. As for the study in general: Across the patients, intravenous ivuxolimab was delivered every 2 weeks at 0.01 to 10 mg/kg.

On this clone itself: The target antigen is unknown.

Peripheral blood came from all dose cohorts at three timepoints. Study outcomes and limitations: On average, a greater number of expanded clones characterised CD8+ T cells relative to CD4+. Several nonresponders also turned out to have low normalized T-cell clonal expansion.

Clones were read by immunoSEQ multiplex PCR, and TCRdb kept only the in-frame ones, dropping some. The sample carries about 77,000 clones, approximately 94% recorded once. The sequence was obtained from an adult with an advanced solid tumor such as melanoma, head and neck, liver or kidney cancer. The specimen was CD4+ or CD8+ T cells sorted from blood, collected in a trial of the OX40 agonist ivuxolimab.

CDR3 nucleotides: TGCGCCAGCAGCGGCGGACTAGCGGGAGTTTCTGCCGGGGAGCTGTTTTTT. It codes for CASSGGLAGVSAGELFF. The rearrangement uses TRBV5-1 and TRBJ2-2; 13 bases are shared with TRBD2. The CDR3 loop spans 17 amino acids. Germline V lookup: CDR1 SGHRS, CDR2 YFSETQ. J gave up 6 bases and V 4 bases, and 9 bases lay outside the gene matches.